Listed here are 22 T cell receptor beta chains from one sample, sequenced in a study of T-cell reconstitution after alpha-beta-depleted transplantation in children. The TCRbeta library was prepared with unique molecular identifiers. TCRdb called the PCR reads again in MiXCR, with one record for every CDR3 protein. This sample has 700,000 to 950,000 distinct CDR3 sequences, with less than 20% found just once. The source material was PBMCs, mostly from graft donor cells, sampled 360 days after TCRalphabeta/CD19-depleted stem cell transplant. These receptors were obtained from a male patient aged 10-17 years who had a stem cell transplant for acute lymphoblastic leukemia, so the T cells may come from the graft donor.

The rearrangement uses TRBV29-1 and TRBJ2-4; D is unresolved. The CDR3 has 17 amino acids. The V end was cut by 5 bases, the J end by 0 bases, with 20 bases between. The germline V gene has CDR1 SQVTM and CDR2 ANQGSEA. The CDR3 region has the DNA TGCAGCGTTTTGGCCAACACAAGGGAACTAGCCAAAAACATTCAGTACTTC. This gives the protein CSVLANTRELAKNIQYF. The whole variable domain, remainder taken from reference TRBV29-1 and TRBJ2-4, is SAVISQKPSRDICQRGTSLTIQCQVDSQVTMMFWYRQQPGQSLTLIATANQGSEATYESGFVIDKFPISRPNLTFSTLTVSNMSPEDSSIYLCSVLANTRELAKNIQYFGAGTRLSVL.

The rearrangement links TRBV11-2 to TRBJ2-7, with 8 bases fitting TRBD2. Trimming at V came to 1 base and at J to 1 base, leaving 12 bases not matched to a gene. CDR1 and CDR2 (germline): SGHAT, FQNNGV. The CDR3 totals 18 residues. This CDR3 reads CASSLGGTSRTRSYEQYF. The CDR3 DNA is TGTGCCAGCAGCTTAGGTGGGACTAGTCGCACCCGGTCCTACGAGCAGTACTTC.

This clonotype was observed a handful of times. The chain recombines TRBV2 with TRBJ2-3; D is unresolved. The V gene's germline CDR1 is SNHLY and CDR2 FYNNEI. Trimming took off 4 bases at V and 2 bases at J, with 10 bases between the two ends. This CDR3 contains 14 residues. As DNA, the CDR3 is TGTGCCAGCAGTGCTGACGGGCACACAGATACGCAGTATTTT. Translating gives CASSADGHTDTQYF.

A few counts support this clonotype. The chain recombines TRBV5-1 with TRBJ2-1, with D maybe TRBD1 (5 bases). V lost 5 bases and J lost 3, with 12 bases in between. This CDR3 is 14 amino acids long. From germline, CDR1 is SGHRS and CDR2 YFSETQ. The CDR3 bases are TGCGCCAGCAGACAGGATGAAGACTACAATGAGCAGTTCTTC. Protein: CASRQDEDYNEQFF.

This clonotype was counted at least ten times. The V call is TRBV12-3 or TRBV12-4, the J call TRBJ1-1, with D maybe TRBD1 (5 bases). With 3 bases removed from V and 1 base from J, the gap between germline ends came to 9 bases. The CDR3 loop spans 14 amino acids. The CDR3 spells CASSFLGQNTEAFF. The CDR3 region has the DNA TGTGCCAGCAGTTTCCTTGGACAGAACACTGAAGCTTTCTTT.

The rearrangement joins TRBV4-2 to TRBJ2-5; D gene unclear. The CDR3 spans 13 residues. Per the germline V gene, CDR1 is LGHNA and CDR2 is YNFKEQ. Between the trimmed V and J ends, which lost 1 base and 5 bases, there was a span of 8 bases. In DNA, the CDR3 is TGTGCCAGCAGCCAAGGGAAGAGGGAGACCCAGTACTTC. Encoded protein: CASSQGKRETQYF.

There are many counts of this clonotype. CDR3 loop: CASSGWEGWEEQYF. CDR3 nucleotide sequence: TGTGCCAGCAGCGGATGGGAGGGGTGGGAAGAGCAGTACTTC. This sequence joins TRBV7-8 and TRBJ2-7; 7 positions match TRBD2. The V segment lost 5 bases and the J segment 7 bases; nucleotides outside the gene matches: 11. The germline CDR1 and CDR2 sequences are SGHVS and FQNEAQ. The CDR3 has 14 residues.

This chain uses TRBV5-1 with TRBJ2-7; unclear D gene. CDR1 SGHRS and CDR2 YFSETQ come from the germline V gene. The CDR3 length is 15 residues. V lost 0 bases to trimming and J lost 2 bases, with 12 bases between them. The CDR3 DNA reads TGCGCCAGCAGCTTGGTAACAGCGATAACCTACGAGCAGTACTTC. Its protein is CASSLVTAITYEQYF.

This clonotype was found many times. The chain has TRBV3-1 and TRBJ2-1, with D perhaps given as TRBD1 or TRBD2 (5 bases each). The CDR3 is 15 amino acids. Between the trimmed V and J ends, which lost 0 bases and 4 bases, there was a span of 10 bases. Germline V gene sequence: CDR1 LGHDT, CDR2 YNNKEL (reference sequence). The CDR3 DNA reads TGTGCCAGCAGCCAAGAGGCTTGGGGGTACAATGAGCAGTTCTTC. The encoded protein is CASSQEAWGYNEQFF.

In its sample, this clonotype was seen once. V usage is TRBV7-3 and J usage is TRBJ2-3, with D hard to call. This CDR3 spans 14 amino acids. V was cut by 3 bases and J by 4 bases, with 11 bases left in between. Germline-derived CDR1 and CDR2 are SGHTA and FQGTGA. The CDR3 DNA follows: TGTGCCAGCAGCTTTCTAGGAGCAGCAGATACGCAGTATTTT. As protein: CASSFLGAADTQYF.

The CDR3 spells CASSLPPSGNLYEQYF. The CDR3 nucleotides read TGCGCCAGCAGCCTGCCTCCTAGCGGGAATCTCTACGAGCAGTACTTC. This chain links TRBV5-1 with TRBJ2-7, with TRBD2 identical over 9 bases. The germline V gene encodes CDR1 SGHRS and CDR2 YFSETQ. The CDR3 covers 16 residues. The trim removed 4 bases at V and 3 bases at J, leaving 11 bases unmatched.

This clonotype came up a few times. V usage is TRBV5-1 and J usage is TRBJ1-2; TRBD1 agrees at 7 bases. With 0 bases clipped from V and 4 bases from J, the junction kept 12 bases outside the gene matches. Germline V gives CDR1 SGHRS, CDR2 YFSETQ. CDR3 length: 17 amino acids. The CDR3 region has the DNA TGCGCCAGCAGCTTGGGGCGGACAGGTCCAAGGGCCTATGGCTACACCTTC. Encoded protein: CASSLGRTGPRAYGYTF.

About this clonotype itself: Sequence at one end of the junction differs from germline and may be a read error. The rearrangement joins TRBV5-1 to TRBJ2-1; 7 bases are shared with TRBD2. The CDR3 extends over 16 amino acids. CDR1 and CDR2 from the germline V gene are SGHRS and YFSETQ. CDR3 region: CASSLSEGGPWNEHFF. The CDR3 nucleotides are TGCGCCAGCAGCTTGTCCGAGGGAGGGCCGTGGAATGAGCATTTCTTC.

There are a few counts of this clonotype. The rearrangement uses TRBV4-1 and TRBJ2-7; 10 nucleotides line up with TRBD1. The ends lost 3 bases at V and 0 bases at J; junction bases unmatched: 8. This CDR3 spans 17 amino acids. The germline gives CDR1 MGHRA, CDR2 YSYEKL. CDR3 bases: TGCGCCAGCAGCCAGCTACTCGGGACAGGGGCCTCCTACGAGCAGTACTTC. The encoded protein is CASSQLLGTGASYEQYF.

This clonotype came up a few times. This chain uses TRBV5-1 with TRBJ2-7; 8 nucleotides agree with TRBD2. Germline-derived CDR1 and CDR2 are SGHRS and YFSETQ. Germline trimming cut 1 base from V and 10 bases from J; bases unmatched to any gene: 10. The CDR3 covers 14 residues. The CDR3 DNA follows: TGCGCCAGCAGCTTGCGGACTGGACTAGCTCGTCAGTACTTC. Translation: CASSLRTGLARQYF.

This clonotype was counted at least ten times. The chain carries TRBV7-9 and TRBJ2-3; 9 nucleotides align to TRBD2. CDR3 length: 15 amino acids. Trimming at V came to 5 bases and at J to 5 bases, leaving 8 bases not matched to a gene. Germline loops: CDR1 SEHNR, CDR2 FQNEAQ (reference sequence). CDR3 in amino acids: CASSRSGSDKDTQYF. The CDR3 nucleotides are TGTGCCAGCAGCCGTAGCGGGAGCGATAAAGATACGCAGTATTTT.

The CDR3: CASKTGTSSTGELFF. DNA of the CDR3: TGCGCCAGCAAGACCGGGACTAGCAGCACCGGGGAGCTGTTTTTT. This chain uses TRBV10-1 with TRBJ2-2; 9 bases are shared with TRBD2. Germline assignment: CDR1 WNHNN and CDR2 SYGVQD (reference sequence). The length of the CDR3 is 15 residues. Trimming removed 7 bases from V and 4 bases from J; junction bases left unmatched: 7.

V gene TRBV28 combines with J gene TRBJ1-1; D uncertain. V was clipped by 3 bases and J by 5 bases, with 10 bases between them. CDR3 size: 13 residues. CDR1 is MDHEN, CDR2 SYDVKM, per germline. The chain's CDR3 is CASSFPSGTEAFF. For the CDR3, the DNA is TGTGCCAGCAGTTTCCCCTCTGGGACTGAAGCTTTCTTT.

The gene calls are TRBV10-3 and TRBJ2-7; 11 bases are shared with TRBD2. V dropped 1 base and J dropped 11; count of bases not matched to a gene: 4. Germline lookup yields CDR1 ENHRY and CDR2 SYGVKD. The CDR3 extends over 13 amino acids. The DNA of the CDR3 is TGTGCCATCAGTGAGTTACTAGCGGGAGAGGAGTACTTC. This translates into CAISELLAGEEYF.

This clonotype was observed a few times. The J gene is TRBJ1-1, the V gene TRBV7-3; no firm D call. CDR1 is SGHTA, CDR2 FQGTGA, per germline. The CDR3 covers 15 residues. V lost 2 bases, J lost 3 bases, and 13 bases lay in between. The CDR3 region is CASSLSAAMDTEAFF. The CDR3 DNA reads as TGTGCCAGCAGCTTATCGGCCGCGATGGACACTGAAGCTTTCTTT.

This clonotype appeared a few times. The V and J genes are TRBV3-1 and TRBJ2-7, with D maybe TRBD1 (6 bases). The germline V and J ends were trimmed by 5 bases and 0 bases, with 14 bases remaining between them. The CDR3 is 15 amino acids. Germline values: CDR1 LGHDT, CDR2 YNNKEL (reference sequence). The CDR3 coding sequence is TGTGCCAGCAGCGTACGGGACACCGGCTCCTACGAGCAGTACTTC. Protein: CASSVRDTGSYEQYF.

V gene TRBV18 combines with J gene TRBJ1-5, with 10 nucleotides matching TRBD1. The CDR3 consists of 17 residues. Trimming cost V 3 bases and J 2 bases; bases outside gene matches: 7. Germline V gene lookup returns CDR1 KGHSH and CDR2 LQKENI. CDR3 sequence: CASSPGQGRGGNQPQHF. The CDR3 coding sequence is TGTGCCAGCTCACCGGGACAGGGGCGAGGGGGCAATCAGCCCCAGCATTTT.